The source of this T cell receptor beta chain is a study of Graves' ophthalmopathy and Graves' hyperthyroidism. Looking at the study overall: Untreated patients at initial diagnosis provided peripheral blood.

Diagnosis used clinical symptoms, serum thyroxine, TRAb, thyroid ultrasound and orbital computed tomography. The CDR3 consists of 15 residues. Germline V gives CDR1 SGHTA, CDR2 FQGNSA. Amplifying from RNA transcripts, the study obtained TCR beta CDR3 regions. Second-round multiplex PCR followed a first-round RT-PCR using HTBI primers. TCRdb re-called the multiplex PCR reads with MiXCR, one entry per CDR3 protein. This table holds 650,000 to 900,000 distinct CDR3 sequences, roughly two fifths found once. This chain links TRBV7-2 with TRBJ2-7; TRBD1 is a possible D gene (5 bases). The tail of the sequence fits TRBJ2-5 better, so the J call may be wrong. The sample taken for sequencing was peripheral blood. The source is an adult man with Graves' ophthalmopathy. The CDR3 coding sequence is TGTGCCAGCAGCTTAGTGTCACAGGCAGGAGAGACCCAGTACTTC. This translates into CASSLVSQAGETQYF.